The clone carrying this T cell receptor (beta chain) occurred a few times. Its antigen is not known. This sample stems from a study of glioma-infiltrating T cells. Study-level results: Very few CDR3 sequences were shared between tissue and blood. Non-neoplastic patients had below-expected tissue-blood divergence, while all gliomas exceeded expectation.

The CDR3 loop spans 14 amino acids. CDR1 is SGHTA, CDR2 FQGNSA, per germline. V lost 1 base, J lost 12 bases, and 6 bases stayed unmatched. Amplification of TCR alpha and beta CDR3 regions from RNA used iRepertoire nested multiplex PCR. For one-step reverse transcription and amplification, about 90-400 ng of tissue mRNA or PBMC total RNA was used. MiXCR was run by TCRdb on the multiplex PCR reads, yielding one entry per CDR3 protein. The repertoire holds about 130,000 distinct CDR3 sequences, with around 25% as singletons. Specimen: glioma tissue, nonneoplastic brain tissue, or PBMCs (not recorded which). J is TRBJ2-1 and V is TRBV7-2; 10 bases fit TRBD2. This clonotype was sampled from a human donor with low-grade glioma or glioblastoma, undergoing nonglioma brain surgery, or in good health (not recorded which). The CDR3 sequence is CASSLEPAGGRQFF. The CDR3 nucleotides are TGTGCCAGCAGCTTAGAGCCAGCGGGGGGGAGGCAGTTCTTC.